Shown below are 15 T cell receptor beta chains from a single sample sequenced in a study of human T cells and chemical hapten exposure. TCRdb reprocessed the RACE reads via MiXCR and lists one record per CDR3 protein. This sample yields around 330,000 distinct CDR3 sequences, of which about 5% are seen a single time; approximately 8.2% belongs to the top ten. Noted time point: pre-sensitization, week 0. Treatment noted: therapeutic diphenylcyclopropenone sensitization with weekly scalp DPC. The sample was whole blood, taken in connection with sensitization to the hapten diphenylcyclopropenone (DPC). The receptors stem from a woman aged 18-29 years with alopecia areata. Some clones in this sample may be carry-over from other donors' samples.

This clonotype has ten or more counts. The chain couples TRBV18 to TRBJ2-6, with unresolved D. Trimming pared 1 base from V and 1 base from J, leaving 8 bases between. The CDR3 has 16 amino acids. In germline, CDR1 is KGHSH, CDR2 LQKENI. The CDR3 region has the DNA TGTGCCAGCTCACCACAGGAGAGTTCTGGGGCCAACGTCCTGACTTTC. It is translated as CASSPQESSGANVLTF.

This clonotype was counted many times. The rearrangement joins TRBV10-3 to TRBJ2-7; a weak D match, TRBD1 (5 bases). Trimming removed 2 bases at V and 9 bases at J, with 11 bases between. The CDR3 has 12 residues. Germline lookup yields CDR1 ENHRY and CDR2 SYGVKD. The CDR3 protein is CAISEGRDRQYF. The CDR3 DNA follows: TGTGCCATCAGTGAGGGCAGGGATCGGCAGTACTTC.

The V and J genes are TRBV7-9 and TRBJ2-3; the match to TRBD1 covers 7 bases. The germline CDR1 and CDR2 sequences are SEHNR and FQNEAQ (reference sequence). The V segment lost 5 bases and the J segment 0 bases; nucleotides outside the gene matches: 8. This CDR3 is 16 amino acids long. This chain's CDR3 is CASSREGGASTDTQYF. In nucleotides, the CDR3 is TGTGCCAGCAGCCGGGAAGGGGGCGCGAGCACAGATACGCAGTATTTT.

This clonotype was detected only a few times. The V gene is TRBV4-1, the J gene TRBJ2-7; 9 bases agree with TRBD2. Germline CDR1 and CDR2: MGHRA and YSYEKL. V dropped 2 bases and J dropped 4; count of bases not matched to a gene: 12. CDR3 length: 17 residues. The CDR3 protein is CASSQNTAGGLVYEQYF. Written as DNA, the CDR3 is TGCGCCAGCAGCCAAAATACAGCGGGGGGCCTTGTGTACGAGCAGTACTTC.

In its sample, this clonotype was seen many times. V is TRBV6-5 and J is TRBJ1-2; D unresolved. The germline V and J ends were trimmed by 3 bases and 1 base, with 9 bases remaining between them. Germline loops: CDR1 MNHEY, CDR2 SVGAGI. The CDR3 sequence is 14 residues long. The CDR3, as DNA: TGTGCCAGCAGTTATTCACAGATTAACTATGGCTACACCTTC. Amino acid sequence: CASSYSQINYGYTF.

This clonotype was seen many times. J is TRBJ2-1 and V is TRBV2; D is uncertain. Trimming took off 5 bases at V and 0 bases at J, with 11 bases between the two ends. The germline gives CDR1 SNHLY, CDR2 FYNNEI. The CDR3 is 15 amino acids. CDR3 bases: TGTGCCAGCAGTAAAAGGAGTAGCTCCTACAATGAGCAGTTCTTC. Its protein product is CASSKRSSSYNEQFF.

This clonotype was found a few times. The V call is TRBV4-3, the J call TRBJ2-3; D uncertain. Per the germline V gene, CDR1 is LGHNA and CDR2 is YSLEER. V shed 0 bases and J shed 1 base, with 8 bases lying between them. The CDR3 consists of 15 residues. CDR3 sequence: CASSQDSTRTDTQYF. The CDR3 coding sequence is TGCGCCAGCAGCCAAGACTCGACTCGCACAGATACGCAGTATTTT.

The chain joins TRBV19 to TRBJ2-1, with D tentatively TRBD2 (6 bases). The CDR3 has 14 residues. Trimming took off 4 bases at V and 6 bases at J, with 13 bases between the two ends. CDR1 is LNHDA, CDR2 SQIVND, per germline (reference sequence). CDR3 loop: CASSTWDSLNEQFF. In nucleotides, the CDR3 is TGTGCCAGTAGTACATGGGACTCCCTCAATGAGCAGTTCTTC.

This clonotype was detected ten times or more. The chain joins TRBV6-5 to TRBJ1-4; TRBD1 aligns across 8 bases. J lost 8 bases, V lost 0 bases, and 20 bases had no gene match. The CDR3 consists of 20 residues. The germline CDR1 and CDR2 sequences are MNHEY and SVGAGI. CDR3 nucleotide sequence: TGTGCCAGCAGTTACTCGATCCTCTCGACCACAGGGGGAATCCGCGAAAAACTGTTTTTT. Translating gives CASSYSILSTTGGIREKLFF.

This clonotype has a handful of counts. The V and J genes are TRBV12-3 or TRBV12-4 and TRBJ2-2; no clear D. Between the trimmed V and J ends, which lost 7 bases and 2 bases, there was a span of 17 bases. The CDR3 runs 16 residues. The CDR3 nucleotides read TGTGCCAGCAACTCCCACGGGCTATCAAACACCGGGGAGCTGTTTTTT. Protein product: CASNSHGLSNTGELFF.

The rearrangement uses TRBV6-2 or TRBV6-3 and TRBJ2-3; 9 nucleotides align to TRBD2. Per germline, CDR1 MNHEY and CDR2 SVGEGT. V trimming: 6 bases; J trimming: 6 bases; junction bases outside the gene matches: 7. There are 14 residues in the CDR3. The CDR3 loop reads CASRNSGGSDTQYF. CDR3 DNA sequence: TGTGCCAGCAGGAATAGCGGGGGATCGGATACGCAGTATTTT.

This clonotype was counted many times. The rearrangement links TRBV7-8 to TRBJ2-7; 10 bases align to TRBD2. Germline V gene sequence: CDR1 SGHVS, CDR2 FQNEAQ. This CDR3 contains 18 residues. J was trimmed by 0 bases and V by 7 bases; bases with no gene match: 15. For the CDR3, the DNA is TGTGCCAGCACCCCGGTAAGACTAGCGGGCAGTAGCTCCTACGAGCAGTACTTC. It yields the protein CASTPVRLAGSSSYEQYF.

The sample holds a few counts of this clonotype. CDR3 region: CSANSAPPTDQPQHF. The DNA for the CDR3 is TGCAGTGCTAATTCAGCACCGCCGACTGATCAGCCCCAGCATTTT. The V and J genes are TRBV20-1 and TRBJ1-5, with D unclear. The V gene's germline CDR1 is DFQATT and CDR2 SNEGSKA (reference sequence). This CDR3 spans 15 amino acids. Trimming shortened V by 4 bases and J by 5 bases, and 18 bases separated the two germline ends.

The genes are TRBV5-6 and TRBJ2-5, with D hard to call. The CDR3 covers 13 residues. Trimming shortened V by 3 bases and J by 5 bases, and 11 bases separated the two germline ends. Looked up from germline, CDR1 is SGHDT and CDR2 is YYEEEE. CDR3 in DNA: TGTGCCAGCAGCTCCGCCCCTCCGGAGACCCAGTACTTC. Translation: CASSSAPPETQYF.

There are a few counts of this clonotype. The chain carries TRBV3-1 and TRBJ1-4; D is ambiguous. This CDR3 is 12 amino acids long. Trimming shortened V by 8 bases and J by 8 bases, and 12 bases separated the two germline ends. From germline, CDR1 is LGHDT and CDR2 YNNKEL (reference sequence). CDR3 nucleotides: TGTGCCAGCGGCTATTTGAGCGAAAAACTGTTTTTT. Translated, it gives CASGYLSEKLFF.